The 31 T cell receptor beta chains below come from one sample, sequenced in a study of blood T cell repertoires in COVID-19. Produced via immunoSEQ multiplex PCR; TCRdb's table is partial and in-frame only. Of roughly 320,000 clones listed, approximately 84% are singletons. The source material was PBMCs or T cells enriched from blood (not recorded which). All receptors derive from a man aged 30 to 45 who had recovered from COVID-19.

This clone was counted between two and nine times. The chain has TRBV7-6 and TRBJ1-1; TRBD1 aligns across 8 bases. Trimming cost V 2 bases and J 6 bases; bases outside gene matches: 2. The CDR3 is made up of 13 amino acids. Per germline, CDR1 SGHVS and CDR2 FNYEAQ. This CDR3 is CASSLRQGSEAFF. The CDR3 bases are TGTGCCAGCAGCTTACGACAGGGGTCTGAAGCTTTCTTT.

The chain carries TRBV19 and TRBJ1-1, with a weak D call TRBD1 (5 bases). The CDR3 runs to 14 residues. Looked up from germline, CDR1 is LNHDA and CDR2 is SQIVND (reference sequence). V gave up 1 base and J gave up 5 bases, with 11 bases separating them. DNA for the CDR3: TGTGCCAGTAGTATAGTTGGGGGGAGAACTGAAGCTTTCTTT. Residues: CASSIVGGRTEAFF.

The chain is built from TRBV11-3 and TRBJ1-2; 12 nucleotides line up with TRBD1. Germline lookup yields CDR1 SGHNT and CDR2 YENEEA. The CDR3 spans 14 residues. V lost 8 bases to trimming and J lost 7 bases; unmatched junction nucleotides: 8. The CDR3 DNA reads as TGTGCCAGCGGGACAGGGGGCCCTGGGGCTGGCTACACCTTC. This codes for CASGTGGPGAGYTF.

This chain connects TRBV20-1 to TRBJ2-1; TRBD2 might be the D (6 bases). There are 14 residues in the CDR3. The V end was cut by 3 bases, the J end by 2 bases, with 11 bases between. Germline V CDR1 and CDR2: DFQATT, SNEGSKA (reference sequence). CDR3 amino acids: CSASLAATYNEQFF. CDR3 nucleotides: TGCAGTGCTAGTTTAGCGGCGACCTACAATGAGCAGTTCTTC.

V gene TRBV25-1 combines with J gene TRBJ1-5; D gene uncertain. V was pared by 3 bases and J by 4 bases, with 10 bases between. Germline V CDR1 and CDR2: MGHDK, SYGVNS. There are 14 residues in the CDR3. CDR3 DNA: TGTGCCAGCAGTGAGGGCGGCGGGAATCAGCCCCAGCATTTT. Its protein product is CASSEGGGNQPQHF.

In its sample, this clone was seen a few times. The CDR3 bases are TGTGCCACCAGTGAAGGGACAGTAACCGGCTACACCTTC. Encoded protein: CATSEGTVTGYTF. The chain recombines TRBV24-1 with TRBJ1-2, with 7 bases aligning to TRBD1. Trimming cost V 4 bases and J 8 bases; bases outside gene matches: 6. Looked up from germline, CDR1 is KGHDR and CDR2 is SFDVKD. This CDR3 is built from 13 residues.

The chain uses TRBV30 and TRBJ2-7; TRBD2 is a possible D gene (6 bases). V shed 1 base and J shed 3 bases, with 13 bases lying between them. This CDR3 is 14 amino acids long. In germline, CDR1 is GTSNPN, CDR2 SVGIG (reference sequence). This CDR3 is CAWSGLARDYEQYF. The DNA of the CDR3 is TGTGCCTGGAGTGGGCTAGCGAGAGACTACGAGCAGTACTTC.

The V call is TRBV28, the J call TRBJ1-5; no reliable D call. The CDR3 is made up of 11 amino acids. Germline values: CDR1 MDHEN, CDR2 SYDVKM. V was clipped by 3 bases and J by 6 bases, with 3 bases between them. DNA of the CDR3: TGTGCCAGCAGTTTGAGTCAGCCCCAGCATTTT. Its protein product is CASSLSQPQHF.

This chain connects TRBV5-1 to TRBJ1-3, with D hard to call. Trimming stripped 0 bases from V and 0 bases from J, with 10 bases between. Per germline, CDR1 SGHRS and CDR2 YFSETQ. The CDR3 is 16 amino acids. The CDR3 region is CASSLAVGDSGNTIYF. CDR3 coding DNA: TGCGCCAGCAGCTTGGCCGTCGGGGACTCTGGAAACACCATATATTTT.

The chain joins TRBV6-5 to TRBJ2-3; a possible D gene is TRBD2 (7 bases). The germline V gene encodes CDR1 MNHEY and CDR2 SVGAGI. The CDR3 is 15 amino acids. V lost 0 bases and J lost 6, with 13 bases in between. The CDR3 loop reads CASSYSGAGGDTQYF. The CDR3, as DNA: TGTGCCAGCAGTTACTCGGGGGCCGGGGGGGATACGCAGTATTTT.

The rearrangement uses TRBV7-2 and TRBJ1-4; D ambiguous. Trimming pared 3 bases from V and 10 bases from J, leaving 15 bases between. The germline V gene encodes CDR1 SGHTA and CDR2 FQGNSA. The CDR3 totals 14 residues. CDR3 in amino acids: CASSLGWAGGKLFF. The CDR3 region has the DNA TGTGCCAGCAGCTTGGGGTGGGCAGGAGGAAAACTGTTTTTT. The whole variable domain, remainder taken from reference TRBV7-2 and TRBJ1-4, is GAGVSQSPSNKVTEKGKDVELRCDPISGHTALYWYRQSLGQGLEFLIYFQGNSAPDKSGLPSDRFSAERTGGSVSTLTIQRTQQEDSAVYLCASSLGWAGGKLFFGSGTQLSVL.

The chain joins TRBV5-4 to TRBJ2-6; no clear D. The germline V and J ends were trimmed by 1 base and 4 bases, with 9 bases remaining between them. This CDR3 has 15 amino acids. Germline V gene data show CDR1 as SGHNT and CDR2 as YYREEE (reference sequence). CDR3: CASSLRSTGANVLTF. CDR3 sequence (DNA): TGTGCCAGCAGCTTGCGGTCCACGGGGGCCAACGTCCTGACTTTC.

This clone was seen a handful of times. The CDR3 nucleotides are TGTGCCAGCAGCACAACAACGGGTTCCTACGAGCAGTACTTC. This gives the protein CASSTTTGSYEQYF. The rearrangement links TRBV11-2 to TRBJ2-7; unclear D gene. The CDR3 spans 14 residues. V gave up 5 bases and J gave up 1 base, with 12 bases separating them. The germline CDR1 and CDR2 sequences are SGHAT and FQNNGV.

The chain employs TRBV27 and TRBJ2-1, with 9 bases matching TRBD1. Germline V gene lookup returns CDR1 MNHEY and CDR2 SMNVEV (reference sequence). This CDR3 is built from 17 residues. V lost 8 bases and J lost 5; bases outside the gene matches: 16. The CDR3 loop is CASAFYTGGQGDNEQFF. For the CDR3, the DNA is TGTGCCAGCGCCTTTTATACAGGGGGCCAGGGAGACAATGAGCAGTTCTTC.

This clone came up a few times. The gene calls are TRBV5-1 and TRBJ2-5, with TRBD2 as a possible D gene (5 bases). The CDR3 runs to 15 residues. Trimming removed 4 bases from V and 4 bases from J, with 17 bases in between. In germline, CDR1 is SGHRS, CDR2 YFSETQ. The DNA of the CDR3 is TGCGCCAGCAGCCCCGGGGTCGCTAGCAGAGAGACCCAGTACTTC. This codes for CASSPGVASRETQYF.

The chain joins TRBV28 to TRBJ2-1; possible D gene TRBD1, 6 bases. Germline CDR1 and CDR2: MDHEN and SYDVKM. The V and J ends lost 5 bases and 0 bases respectively, with 11 bases between them. This CDR3 has 15 amino acids. CDR3: CASSRTAISYNEQFF. Here the CDR3 DNA reads TGTGCCAGCAGTCGGACAGCAATCTCCTACAATGAGCAGTTCTTC.

About this clone itself: A junction end diverges from the germline sequence, so it may reflect a read error. This chain connects TRBV11-2 to TRBJ1-4; possible D gene TRBD1, 5 bases. Germline V gene lookup returns CDR1 SGHAT and CDR2 FQNNGV. CDR3 size: 11 residues. CDR3 in amino acids: CASSLGGGILF. CDR3 nucleotide sequence: TGTGCCAGCAGCTTAGGGGGGGGGATCCTTTTT.

This sequence joins TRBV27 and TRBJ2-1; weak D call: TRBD2 (6 bases). The V end lost 5 bases, the J end lost 5 bases, and 19 bases lay between the germline ends. The germline gives CDR1 MNHEY, CDR2 SMNVEV (reference sequence). The CDR3 has 16 amino acids. CDR3 in DNA: TGTGCCAGCAGTCGCACTAGCAGCATCCCCCACAATGAGCAGTTCTTC. Encoded protein: CASSRTSSIPHNEQFF.

The chain combines TRBV18 with TRBJ2-5, with D uncertain. CDR3 length equals 14 residues. Germline CDR1 and CDR2: KGHSH and LQKENI. The germline V and J ends were trimmed by 0 bases and 5 bases, with 10 bases remaining between them. The CDR3 here is CASSPPSSSETQYF. CDR3 in DNA: TGTGCCAGCTCACCACCTTCTAGTAGTGAGACCCAGTACTTC. Drawing the rest from reference TRBV18 and TRBJ2-5, the complete variable domain is NAGVMQNPRHLVRRRGQEARLRCSPMKGHSHVYWYRQLPEEGLKFMVYLQKENIIDESGMPKERFSAEFPKEGPSILRIQQVVRGDSAAYFCASSPPSSSETQYFGPGTRLLVL.

The gene calls are TRBV4-2 and TRBJ2-3, with 15 bases lining up with TRBD2. Germline-derived CDR1 and CDR2 are LGHNA and YNFKEQ. Unmatched junction bases numbered 11, after V lost 4 bases and J lost 6 bases. This CDR3 has 18 amino acids. The CDR3 spells CASSLSGTSGGNWDTQYF. The CDR3 DNA sequence: TGTGCCAGCAGCCTATCCGGGACTAGCGGGGGGAATTGGGATACGCAGTATTTT.

V usage is TRBV14 and J usage is TRBJ1-1, with D possibly being TRBD1 (6 bases). The ends were cut back, 2 bases at V and 2 bases at J, with 21 bases in the middle. The CDR3 contains 18 residues. From germline, CDR1 is SGHDN and CDR2 FVKESK. The CDR3 region has the DNA TGTGCCAGCAGCCAACTAGGACCCAGGGGAAGGGGTAACACTGAAGCTTTCTTT. Residues: CASSQLGPRGRGNTEAFF. The full variable domain, rest sourced from reference TRBV14 and TRBJ1-1, is EAGVTQFPSHSVIEKGQTVTLRCDPISGHDNLYWYRRVMGKEIKFLLHFVKESKQDESGMPNNRFLAERTGGTYSTLKVQPAELEDSGVYFCASSQLGPRGRGNTEAFFGQGTRLTVV.

This chain connects TRBV18 to TRBJ1-6; TRBD1 matches at 10 bases. This CDR3 contains 17 residues. The V segment lost 0 bases and the J segment 7 bases; nucleotides outside the gene matches: 6. Per germline, CDR1 KGHSH and CDR2 LQKENI. CDR3 coding DNA: TGTGCCAGCTCACCACCCAGGACAGGGGGTAGGAATTCACCCCTCCACTTT. Amino acids: CASSPPRTGGRNSPLHF.

This clone has just a few counts. The rearrangement joins TRBV16 to TRBJ1-6; tentatively, D is TRBD1 (6 bases). CDR3 length: 17 amino acids. Per the germline V gene, CDR1 is KGHSY and CDR2 is FQNENV. The ends were cut back, 0 bases at V and 4 bases at J, with 13 bases in the middle. The CDR3: CASSQSTGNRYNSPLHF. CDR3 nucleotide sequence: TGTGCCAGCAGCCAATCTACAGGGAACCGGTATAATTCACCCCTCCACTTT.

The V and J genes are TRBV14 and TRBJ2-1; D may be TRBD1 (5 bases). The CDR3 loop spans 17 amino acids. Germline loops: CDR1 SGHDN, CDR2 FVKESK. V shed 0 bases and J shed 6 bases, with 18 bases lying between them. The CDR3 DNA reads as TGTGCCAGCAGCCAAGATTCGGAGAGCGTACAGGCCAATGAGCAGTTCTTC. It is translated as CASSQDSESVQANEQFF.

The rearrangement links TRBV5-5 to TRBJ2-3; 8 bases are a match to TRBD2. Germline CDR1 and CDR2: SGHKS and YYEKEE (reference sequence). The trim removed 2 bases at V and 1 base at J, leaving 3 bases unmatched. There are 15 residues in the CDR3. This chain's CDR3 is CASSFRREGTDTQYF. CDR3 bases: TGTGCCAGCAGCTTCCGGCGGGAGGGCACAGATACGCAGTATTTT. The whole variable domain, filled in from reference TRBV5-5 and TRBJ2-3, reads DAGVTQSPTHLIKTRGQQVTLRCSPISGHKSVSWYQQVLGQGPQFIFQYYEKEERGRGNFPDRFSARQFPNYSSELNVNALLLGDSALYLCASSFRREGTDTQYFGPGTRLTVL.

CDR3 region: CASSFASGEPQHF. CDR3 bases: TGCGCCAGCAGCTTCGCAAGCGGGGAGCCCCAGCATTTT. This rearrangement joins TRBV5-1 to TRBJ1-5; D is unclear. CDR1 is SGHRS and CDR2 is YFSETQ in the germline V gene. CDR3 length: 13 residues. Trimming pared 2 bases from V and 8 bases from J, leaving 11 bases between.

The CDR3 protein is CASSGSSTDTQYF. The CDR3 DNA sequence: TGTGCCAGCAGCGGGAGCAGCACAGATACGCAGTATTTT. The chain is built from TRBV6-4 and TRBJ2-3; perhaps TRBD2 as D (6 bases). The CDR3 has 13 residues. CDR1 is MRHNA and CDR2 is SNTAGT in the germline V gene. The germline V and J ends were trimmed by 6 bases and 0 bases, with 7 bases remaining between them.

The rearrangement joins TRBV9 to TRBJ2-3; D is perhaps TRBD2 (7 bases). V lost 0 bases and J 5 bases, leaving 22 bases between the germline ends. The CDR3 extends over 18 amino acids. Germline V gene sequence: CDR1 SGDLS, CDR2 YYNGEE. CDR3 sequence: CASSVDSGDGGPIDTQYF. The DNA of the CDR3 is TGTGCCAGCAGCGTAGACTCGGGTGACGGGGGGCCCATAGATACGCAGTATTTT.

This clone was seen only a few times. The chain joins TRBV28 to TRBJ1-4; 9 bases line up with TRBD1. This CDR3 has 14 amino acids. The V segment lost 7 bases and the J segment 7 bases; nucleotides outside the gene matches: 7. The V gene's germline CDR1 is MDHEN and CDR2 SYDVKM. CDR3 nucleotides: TGTGCCAGCACCCTGACAGGGGGAGGTGAAAAACTGTTTTTT. Its translation is CASTLTGGGEKLFF.

A remark on this clone: The junction departs from germline at one end; a sequencing error may be responsible. The chain recombines TRBV24-1 with TRBJ2-7, with 7 nucleotides matching TRBD1. CDR3 length equals 15 residues. Germline assignment: CDR1 KGHDR and CDR2 SFDVKD. CDR3 bases: TGTGCCACCAGTGATTCGACAGGGAGATTTTACGGGCAGTACTTC. Protein: CATSDSTGRFYGQYF.

CDR3: CASTIPGGSEQYF. CDR3 in DNA: TGTGCCAGCACCATCCCTGGGGGGAGCGAGCAGTACTTC. J is TRBJ2-7 and V is TRBV6-5; possible D gene TRBD2, 6 bases. Trimming removed 7 bases at V and 6 bases at J, with 16 bases between. Germline CDR1 MNHEY, CDR2 SVGAGI. The length of the CDR3 is 13 residues.